The present T cell receptor beta chain was sequenced within a study of molecular identifiers for immune sequencing clone quantification. General study results and limits: Spiked Jurkat TCR RNA originating from one cell could reportedly be identified amid approximately 900,000 naive cells. Clones above 20 RNA copies held over 98% of effector molecules, under 1% in naive cells. Identical TCR molecules can share a barcode, and this sharing could underestimate highly expanded clone sizes.

In regard to this clonotype: Its antigen is currently unknown. A much larger clone lies a single base off, so this may be a read error.

Sorted cell numbers of about 19,000 to 1,000,000, with 10%, 30% or 50% RNA, served as input for naive CD8 libraries. Trimming removed 2 bases at V and 3 bases at J, with 10 bases between. This CDR3 has 14 amino acids. Germline-derived CDR1 and CDR2 are DFQATT and SNEGSKA (reference sequence). TCRdb used MiXCR to reprocess the PCR reads, holding one entry per CDR3 protein. This table has about 640,000 distinct CDR3 sequences, 20% appearing once. The chain uses TRBV20-1 and TRBJ2-2; D possibly corresponds to TRBD2 (5 bases). Material for sequencing was naive CD8+ T cells from blood, with Jurkat cell RNA spiked in. Subset: FACS-sorted CD8+CD4-CCR7+CD45RA+ naive T cells. This receptor was identified in a human donor in good health. Some libraries in this study had Jurkat cell RNA spiked in. CDR3 sequence (DNA): TGCAGTGCTAGACACGGGGATTACACCGGGGAGCTGTTTTTT. It yields the protein CSARHGDYTGELFF.